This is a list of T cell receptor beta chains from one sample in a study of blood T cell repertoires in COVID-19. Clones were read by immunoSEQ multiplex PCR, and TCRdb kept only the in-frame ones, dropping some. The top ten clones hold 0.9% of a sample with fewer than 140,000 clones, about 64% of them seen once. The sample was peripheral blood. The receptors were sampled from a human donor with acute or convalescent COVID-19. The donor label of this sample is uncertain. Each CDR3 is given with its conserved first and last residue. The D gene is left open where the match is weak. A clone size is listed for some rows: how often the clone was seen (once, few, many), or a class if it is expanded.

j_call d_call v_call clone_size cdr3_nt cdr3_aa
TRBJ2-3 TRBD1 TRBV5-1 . TGCGCCAGCAGCTGGGGACAGGGGGCAAGTTTAGATACGCAGTATTTT CASSWGQGASLDTQYF
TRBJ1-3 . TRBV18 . TGTGCCAGCTCACCACTGTCCCCGGCGGCTGGAAACACCATATATTTT CASSPLSPAAGNTIYF
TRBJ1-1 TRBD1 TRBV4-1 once TGCGCCAGCAGCCAAAAGAGAGGGGGCGCTAGAGACACTGAAGCTTTCTTT CASSQKRGGARDTEAFF
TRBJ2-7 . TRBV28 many TGTGCCAGCAGTTATACCTTTGAAGACAAAGCCTACGAGCAGTACTTC CASSYTFEDKAYEQYF
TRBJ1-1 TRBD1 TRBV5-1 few TGCGCCAGCAGCTCCCGGCAGGGGGCGACGATGGGAGCTTTCTTT CASSSRQGATMGAFF
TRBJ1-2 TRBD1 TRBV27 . TGTGCCAGCAGCCCCGGACAGGGAGGTGGCTATGGCTACACCTTC CASSPGQGGGYGYTF
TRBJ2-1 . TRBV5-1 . TGCGCCAGCAGCTGGAATACAGGGTTTGGAAATGAGCAGTTCTTC CASSWNTGFGNEQFF
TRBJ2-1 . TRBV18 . TGTGCCAGCTCACCAGGAGGGTCAACCAATGAGCAGTTCTTC CASSPGGSTNEQFF
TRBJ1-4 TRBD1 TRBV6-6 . TGTGCCAGCAGTTACCCCCAGGGGGCAAGCGAAAAACTGTTTTTT CASSYPQGASEKLFF
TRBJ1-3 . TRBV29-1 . TGCAGCGGCAAACAGGCCTCTGGAAACACCATATATTTT CSGKQASGNTIYF
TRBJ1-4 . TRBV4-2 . TGTGCCAGCAGCCTTCCCACGGGGGGCACTAATGAAAAACTGTTTTTT CASSLPTGGTNEKLFF
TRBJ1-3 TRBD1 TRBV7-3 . TGTGCCAGCAGCGCCGGTACAGGGGGGGACACCATATATTTT CASSAGTGGDTIYF
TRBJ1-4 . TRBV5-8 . TGTGCCAGCAGCTCACGATCGGGGGAGGGGGAAAAACTGTTTTTT CASSSRSGEGEKLFF
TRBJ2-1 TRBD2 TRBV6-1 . TGTGCCAGCAGTGAAGTTTATCCCGGGACTAGCGGACACAATGAGCAGTTCTTC CASSEVYPGTSGHNEQFF
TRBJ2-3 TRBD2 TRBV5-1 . TGCGCCAGCAGCTTGGGAGCGGGGGGCCGCACAGATACGCAGTATTTT CASSLGAGGRTDTQYF